The TCR beta chain described here comes from a study of CXCR3-negative and CXCR3-positive naive CD8 T cells. Study-level points and caveats: The TRB CDR3s that CXCR3-positive naive cells carried were more hydrophobic than those of CXCR3-negative naive cells.

CD8+ T cell subsets were each sorted in triplicate, 250,000 to 300,000 cells apiece. The method, 5' RACE with UMI labels, was used to prepare the TRB cDNA libraries. Each CDR3 protein gets one entry in TCRdb, which reprocessed the 5' RACE reads and gives no DNA. The specimen's table records fewer than 50,000 distinct CDR3 sequences. With respect to this clonotype: The antigen is undetermined.

Germline-derived CDR1 and CDR2 are MGHDK and SYGVNS. The CDR3 extends over 13 amino acids. The sequencing sample was made of naive CXCR3- CD8+ T cells from blood. As for subset: CD45RO-CCR7+CD27+CD95- naive CD8+ T cells lacking CXCR3 (TNR3-). The rearrangement links TRBV25-1 to TRBJ1-2; there is no DNA to check the TCRdb D call of TRBD1. The origin of this receptor is a human donor in good health. Some clones in this sample may be carry-over from other donors' samples. The CDR3 region is CASFDQGEYGYTF.